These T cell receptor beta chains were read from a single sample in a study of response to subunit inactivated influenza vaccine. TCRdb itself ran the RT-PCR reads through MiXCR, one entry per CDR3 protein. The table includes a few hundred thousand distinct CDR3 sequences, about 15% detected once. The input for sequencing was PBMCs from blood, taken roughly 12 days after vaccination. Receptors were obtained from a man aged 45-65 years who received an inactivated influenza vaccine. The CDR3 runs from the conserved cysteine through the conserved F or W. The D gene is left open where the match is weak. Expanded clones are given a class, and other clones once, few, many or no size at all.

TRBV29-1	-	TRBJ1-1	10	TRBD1	TGCAGCGTGGACAGGCGCCAAGCTTTCTTT	CSVDRRQAFF
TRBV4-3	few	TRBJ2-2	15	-	TGCGCCAGCAGCCAAGGGGGCAGGGCATCAGGGGAGCTGTTTTTT	CASSQGGRASGELFF
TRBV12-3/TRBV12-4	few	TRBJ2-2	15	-	TGTGCCAGCAGTTTGGGCAGAATGAACACCGGGGAGCTGTTTTTT	CASSLGRMNTGELFF
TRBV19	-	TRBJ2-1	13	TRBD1	TGTGCCAGTAGTGCCAAACAGGGGGCGAGTCAGTTCTTC	CASSAKQGASQFF
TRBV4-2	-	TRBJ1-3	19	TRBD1	TGTGCCAGCAGCCAAGGACGATCCAACAGGGGATACTCTGGAAACACCATATATTTT	CASSQGRSNRGYSGNTIYF
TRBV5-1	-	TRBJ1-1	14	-	TGCGCCAGCAGCCGGGTTGGACAGAACACTGAAGCTTTCTTT	CASSRVGQNTEAFF
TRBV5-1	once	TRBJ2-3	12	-	TGCGCCAGCACCTCCAACACAGATACGCAGTATTTT	CASTSNTDTQYF
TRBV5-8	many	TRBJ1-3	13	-	TGTGCCAGCAGCTTGAAGTCTGGAAACACCATATATTTT	CASSLKSGNTIYF
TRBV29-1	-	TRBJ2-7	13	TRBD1	TGCAGCGTTATTGACAGGGACTCCTACGAGCAGTACTTC	CSVIDRDSYEQYF
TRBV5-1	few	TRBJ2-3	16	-	TGCGCCAGCAGCCCTTTCCAGGGACTTTTCACAGATACGCAGTATTTT	CASSPFQGLFTDTQYF
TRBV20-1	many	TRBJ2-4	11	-	TGCAGTGCTAGAGGGGGACCTTGGGCGTACTTC	CSARGGPWAYF
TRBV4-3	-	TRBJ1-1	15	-	TGCGCCAGCAGCCAAGAACTGGCCCGAGGGACTGAAGCTTTCTTT	CASSQELARGTEAFF
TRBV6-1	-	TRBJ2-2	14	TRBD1	TGTGCCAGCAGCCCCCGGACAGGGCCCGGGGAGCTGTTTTTT	CASSPRTGPGELFF
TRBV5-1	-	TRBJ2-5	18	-	TGCGCCAGCAGCTTGGTCACGTCCGTCAGGAGTGCCCAAGAGACCCAGTACTTC	CASSLVTSVRSAQETQYF
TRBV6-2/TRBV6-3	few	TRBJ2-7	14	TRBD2	TGTGCCAGCCAGGCGGCGGGGGGAACCTACGAGCAGTACTTC	CASQAAGGTYEQYF
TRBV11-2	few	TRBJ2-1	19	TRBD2	TGTGCCAGCAGCTTAGACCGAAAAATACTAGCGGGCACGGGTAATGAGCAGTTCTTC	CASSLDRKILAGTGNEQFF
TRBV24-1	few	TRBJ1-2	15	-	TGTGCCACCAGTGACGGGCCTTGGGGGGCTACTGGCTACACCTTC	CATSDGPWGATGYTF
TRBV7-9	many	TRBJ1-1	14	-	TGTGCCAGCAGCTTAGGCGGATTGAACACTGAAGCTTTCTTT	CASSLGGLNTEAFF
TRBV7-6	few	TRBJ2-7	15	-	TGTGCCAGCAGCTTAAATCAACATAGCTCCTACGAGCAGTACTTC	CASSLNQHSSYEQYF
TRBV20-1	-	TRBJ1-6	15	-	TGCAGTGCTAGAGATCAATTTGGGTGGAGTTCACCCCTCCACTTT	CSARDQFGWSSPLHF
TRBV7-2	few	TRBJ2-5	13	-	TGTGCCAGCAGCCGGGTGTACCAAGAGACCCAGTACTTC	CASSRVYQETQYF
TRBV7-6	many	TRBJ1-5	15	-	TGTGCCAGCAGCCGGACAGCAAATAGCAATCAGCCCCAGCATTTT	CASSRTANSNQPQHF
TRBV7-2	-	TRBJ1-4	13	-	TGTGCCAGCAGCACCAACAGGAATGAAAAACTGTTTTTT	CASSTNRNEKLFF
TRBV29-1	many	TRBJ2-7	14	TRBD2	TGCAGCGTAGGACTAGCGGGAGGGCTGAGCGAGCAGTACTTC	CSVGLAGGLSEQYF
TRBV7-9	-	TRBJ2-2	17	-	TGTGCCAGCAGCTTACCCTCCCGGGGGCCGAACACCGGGGAGCTGTTTTTT	CASSLPSRGPNTGELFF
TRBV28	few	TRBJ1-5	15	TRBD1	TGTGCCAGTTGTAACAGGGGCCGAAGGAATCAGCCCCAGCATTTT	CASCNRGRRNQPQHF
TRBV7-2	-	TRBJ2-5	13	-	TGTGCCAGCAGCCCTGTCGCCCAAGAGACCCAGTACTTC	CASSPVAQETQYF
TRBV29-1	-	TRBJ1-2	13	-	TGCAGCGTTATGACAGGAGACTTCTATGGCTACACCTTC	CSVMTGDFYGYTF
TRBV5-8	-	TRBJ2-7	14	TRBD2	TGTGCCAGCAGCTTAGGGACTAGCGTTCGCGAGCAGTACTTC	CASSLGTSVREQYF
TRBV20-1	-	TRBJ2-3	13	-	TGCAGTGCTAATGGGGGAAGCACAGATACGCAGTATTTT	CSANGGSTDTQYF
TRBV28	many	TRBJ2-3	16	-	TGTGCCAGCAGTCCCGTCGGGGAAGGGGCCATAGTGGGGCAGTATTTT	CASSPVGEGAIVGQYF
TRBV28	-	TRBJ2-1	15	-	TGTGCCAGCAGTGCCCTCCGCGGGACCTACAATGAGCAGTTCTTC	CASSALRGTYNEQFF
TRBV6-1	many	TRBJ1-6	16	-	TGTGCCAGCAGGGGGGCAGGCGGATTATCGGGAACACCCCTCCACTTT	CASRGAGGLSGTPLHF
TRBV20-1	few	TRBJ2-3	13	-	TGCAGTGCTAGAGATGGGAGCACAGATACGCAGTATTTT	CSARDGSTDTQYF
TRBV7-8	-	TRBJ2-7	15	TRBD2	TGTGCCAGCAGCTTAGATCTAGCGGGGGGGCGCGAGCAGTACTTC	CASSLDLAGGREQYF
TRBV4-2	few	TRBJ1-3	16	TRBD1	TGTGCCAGCAGCCAAGAGACAGGGGCGGCTGGAAACACCATATATTTT	CASSQETGAAGNTIYF
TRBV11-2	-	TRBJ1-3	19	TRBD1	TGTGCCAGCAGCTTAGATGGCTGGGACAGAGAGAGCTCTGGAAACACCATATATTTT	CASSLDGWDRESSGNTIYF
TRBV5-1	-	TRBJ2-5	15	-	TGCGCCAGCAGCCTACAGCGGACGGACAAAGAGACCCAGTACTTC	CASSLQRTDKETQYF
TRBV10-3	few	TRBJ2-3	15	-	TGTGCCATCAGTGAGTCGAGAGGGGCTTTTGATACGCAGTATTTT	CAISESRGAFDTQYF
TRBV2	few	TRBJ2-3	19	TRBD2	TGTGCCAGCACTTCCTCGAGACTAGCGGGGGGCAGTGGCACAGATACGCAGTATTTT	CASTSSRLAGGSGTDTQYF
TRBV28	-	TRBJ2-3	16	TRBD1	TGTGCCAGCAGTTTTATTCTGGGACAGGGAAAAGATACGCAGTATTTT	CASSFILGQGKDTQYF
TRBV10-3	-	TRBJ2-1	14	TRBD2	TGTGCCATCAGTGGGCGGGAGTACAACAATGAGCAGTTCTTC	CAISGREYNNEQFF
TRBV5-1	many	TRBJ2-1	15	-	TGCGCCAGCAGCTTGGCCGCGGGGTTAATCAATGAGCAGTTCTTC	CASSLAAGLINEQFF
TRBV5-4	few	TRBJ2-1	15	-	TGTGCCAGCAGCCCGTCAGCGGGCACAAACAATGAGCAGTTCTTC	CASSPSAGTNNEQFF
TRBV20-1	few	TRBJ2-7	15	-	TGCAGTGCCAATTCTAGAGACCTAGTTTACTACGAGCAGTACTTC	CSANSRDLVYYEQYF
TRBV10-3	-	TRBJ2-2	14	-	TGTGCCATCAATACCGGGGGATACACCGGGGAGCTGTTTTTT	CAINTGGYTGELFF
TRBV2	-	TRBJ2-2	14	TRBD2	TGTGCCACTAAACTAGCGGGACGAACCGGGGAGCTGTTTTTT	CATKLAGRTGELFF
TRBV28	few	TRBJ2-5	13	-	TGTGCCAGCAGCTGGGGTAGCCAAGAGACCCAGTACTTC	CASSWGSQETQYF
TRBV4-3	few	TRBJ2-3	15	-	TGCGCCAGCAGCCAAGAATTTGACACCACAGATACGCAGTATTTT	CASSQEFDTTDTQYF
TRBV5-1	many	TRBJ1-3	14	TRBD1	TGCGCCAGCAGCTTGAGGGGGCTGGGAAACACCATATATTTT	CASSLRGLGNTIYF
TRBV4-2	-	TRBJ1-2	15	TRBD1	TGTGCCAGCAGCCAAGATCTTAGAGGGGGCATTGGCTACACCTTC	CASSQDLRGGIGYTF
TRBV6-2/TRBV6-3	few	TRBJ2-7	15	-	TGTGCCAGCAGTTACTCGAAGCGCCGGGACTACGAGCAGTACTTC	CASSYSKRRDYEQYF
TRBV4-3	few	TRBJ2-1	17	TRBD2	TGCGCCAGCAGCCAAGGCGTGAGAACTAGCGGGAGTAATGAGCAGTTCTTC	CASSQGVRTSGSNEQFF
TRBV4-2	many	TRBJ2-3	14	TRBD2	TGTGCCAGCGGCCAGCGGGGTAGCACAGATACGCAGTATTTT	CASGQRGSTDTQYF
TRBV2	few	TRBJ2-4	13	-	TGTGCCAGCATCGGAACAGACAATGACATTCAGTACTTC	CASIGTDNDIQYF
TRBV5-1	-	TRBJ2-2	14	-	TGCGCCAGCAGCCCCTTATTAGAGACCGGGGAGCTGTTTTTT	CASSPLLETGELFF